This paragraph reports one T cell receptor (beta chain). The V and J ends lost 6 bases and 6 bases, in that order; junction bases with no gene match: 9. Germline-derived CDR1 and CDR2 are SNHLY and FYNNEI. CDR3 size: 15 residues. This record belongs to a study of cytomegalovirus exposure and HLA in healthy donors. The PCR used 60 Vbeta and 13 Jbeta primers. Measured with immunoSEQ multiplex PCR; TCRdb has only the in-frame clones, and not every one. Among 110,000 to 150,000 clones listed, over 80% were seen once. This TCR came from a male donor in good health and CMV-seronegative. The V call is TRBV2, the J call TRBJ1-5, with 9 bases matching TRBD1. Material: PBMCs. CDR3 region: CASSAQQGATQPQHF. In DNA, the CDR3 is TGTGCCAGCAGCGCCCAACAGGGGGCGACTCAGCCCCAGCATTTT.